This TCR beta chain appears in the sequencing data of a study of blood T cells in healthy people across ages. Overall study context: For every two T cells, template switching captured about one barcoded beta molecule.

A second PCR of about 7 to 12 cycles used a sample-barcoded 5' primer and a J-beta primer mix. MiXCR, applied by TCRdb to the 5' RACE reads, yields one record per CDR3 protein. The repertoire holds about 1.1 million distinct CDR3 sequences, more than 30% seen once, with about an eighth in the top ten. This CDR3 has 13 residues. Germline loops: CDR1 MGHDK, CDR2 SYGVNS. With 6 bases removed from V and 5 bases from J, the gap between germline ends came to 12 bases. This clonotype was counted a few times. This TCR was sampled from a man aged 18 to 30 in good health. Sequenced input: blood. V and J are TRBV25-1 and TRBJ2-3; possible D gene TRBD1, 5 bases. The CDR3, as DNA: TGTGCCAGCAGGGGGCCAAATGAAGATACGCAGTATTTT. Translation gives CASRGPNEDTQYF.